These 18 T cell receptor beta chains were sequenced from one sample in a study of cytomegalovirus exposure and HLA in healthy donors. Researchers ran the PCR with 60 Vbeta and 13 Jbeta primers. The data were produced by immunoSEQ multiplex PCR, yet TCRdb's version contains in-frame clones alone and is incomplete. Of about 100,000 clones listed, approximately 80% are singletons. Input material: PBMCs. Receptors were obtained from a female donor in good health and CMV-seropositive.

The sample holds one count of this clone. The chain employs TRBV7-2 and TRBJ2-1, with D perhaps TRBD2 (6 bases). Trimming took 2 bases from V and 0 from J, leaving 11 bases between them. Germline V gene lookup returns CDR1 SGHTA and CDR2 FQGNSA. This CDR3 contains 16 residues. The CDR3 DNA reads as TGTGCCAGCAGCTTACTGGACGGGAGCTCCTACAATGAGCAGTTCTTC. As protein: CASSLLDGSSYNEQFF.

The sample holds a few counts of this clone. The V call is TRBV5-1, the J call TRBJ2-1; 8 nucleotides agree with TRBD2. The CDR3 contains 16 residues. V lost 1 base and J lost 3; bases outside the gene matches: 6. CDR1 SGHRS and CDR2 YFSETQ come from the germline V gene. CDR3 sequence: CASSLPSAGDYNEQFF. The CDR3 DNA is TGCGCCAGCAGCTTGCCCTCAGCGGGAGACTACAATGAGCAGTTCTTC.

This clone was observed a single time. The CDR3 DNA follows: TGTGCCAGCAGCGCCTCGGGGGGCGGGATGGTGGGCTACACCTTC. This codes for CASSASGGGMVGYTF. V is TRBV9 and J is TRBJ1-2; a weak D match, TRBD1 (6 bases). Per the germline V gene, CDR1 is SGDLS and CDR2 is YYNGEE. V was pared by 3 bases and J by 8 bases, with 20 bases between. The CDR3 loop spans 15 amino acids.

The chain employs TRBV30 and TRBJ2-1; TRBD1 matches 8 bases. The CDR3 spans 11 residues. CDR1 is GTSNPN and CDR2 is SVGIG in the germline V gene (reference sequence). Trimming at V came to 3 bases and at J to 12 bases, leaving 4 bases not matched to a gene. This chain's CDR3 is CAWSLGTGQFF. As DNA, the CDR3 is TGTGCCTGGAGCCTCGGGACAGGGCAGTTCTTC. Full variable domain (remainder filled in from reference TRBV30 and TRBJ2-1): SQTIHQWPATLVQPVGSPLSLECTVEGTSNPNLYWYRQAAGRGLQLLFYSVGIGQISSEVPQNLSASRPQDRQFILSSKKLLLSDSGFYLCAWSLGTGQFFGPGTRLTVL.

DNA for the CDR3: TGTGCCAGTACCACGACAGGGCGGACTGAAGCTTTCTTT. Translating it yields CASTTTGRTEAFF. The chain employs TRBV19 and TRBJ1-1; 7 positions match TRBD1. J gave up 5 bases and V 7 bases, and 7 bases lay outside the gene matches. This CDR3 has 13 amino acids. The germline gives CDR1 LNHDA, CDR2 SQIVND (reference sequence).

The gene calls are TRBV15 and TRBJ2-1; the match to TRBD2 covers 11 bases. Trimming cost V 3 bases and J 0 bases; bases outside gene matches: 7. Germline V CDR1 and CDR2: LNHNV, YYDKDF (reference sequence). This CDR3 contains 18 residues. This chain's CDR3 is CATSSAGTSGRSYNEQFF. The DNA of the CDR3 is TGTGCCACCAGCAGCGCTGGGACTAGCGGACGCTCCTACAATGAGCAGTTCTTC.

The chain employs TRBV7-7 and TRBJ2-5, with D possibly matching TRBD2 (5 bases). In germline, CDR1 is SSHAT, CDR2 FNYEAQ (reference sequence). Trimming pared 0 bases from V and 5 bases from J, leaving 10 bases between. CDR3 size: 14 residues. The DNA for the CDR3 is TGTGCCAGCAGCTTAGCGGGAGTCGGGGAGACCCAGTACTTC. Its translation is CASSLAGVGETQYF.

The chain carries TRBV7-9 and TRBJ2-1; D not resolved. This CDR3 has 9 amino acids. Trimming removed 5 bases from V and 15 bases from J, with 8 bases in between. The V gene's germline CDR1 is SEHNR and CDR2 FQNEAQ (reference sequence). Written as DNA, the CDR3 is TGTGCCAGCAGCCCGGGTGGGTTCTTC. Translated, it gives CASSPGGFF.

This clone was counted once. The chain uses TRBV11-3 and TRBJ2-1, with 9 positions matching TRBD2. CDR1 and CDR2 (germline): SGHNT, YENEEA. The length of the CDR3 is 16 residues. Trimming at V came to 4 bases and at J to 7 bases, leaving 11 bases not matched to a gene. CDR3 DNA: TGTGCCAGCAGCTCCTCATTGGTAGCGGGGGCGAATGAGCAGTTCTTC. Amino acids: CASSSSLVAGANEQFF.

This chain uses TRBV20-1 with TRBJ2-3; D remains ambiguous. Germline CDR1 and CDR2: DFQATT and SNEGSKA (reference sequence). Trimming pared 6 bases from V and 2 bases from J, leaving 6 bases between. This CDR3 comprises 11 residues. CDR3 sequence reads: CSAGSTDTQYF. In DNA form, the CDR3 reads TGCAGTGCCGGTTCCACAGATACGCAGTATTTT.

This clone was recorded only once. An end of the junction does not agree with germline; a read error may underlie this. Additional DNA sequences in this sample encode the identical CDR3. The chain recombines TRBV7-8 with TRBJ2-3; 9 bases match TRBD2. This CDR3 comprises 16 residues. Germline CDR1 is SGHVS and CDR2 is FQNEAQ. The CDR3 region has the DNA TGTGCCAGCAGCTTAGCTCTCCGCGGGGGGGCCGATACGCAGTACTTT. Its translation: CASSLALRGGADTQYF. The full variable domain, rest sourced from reference TRBV7-8 and TRBJ2-3, is GAGVSQSPRYKVAKRGQDVALRCDPISGHVSLFWYQQALGQGPEFLTYFQNEAQLDKSGLPSDRFFAERPEGSVSTLKIQRTQQEDSAVYLCASSLALRGGADTQYFGPGTRLTVL.

This clone showed up just a few times. The V gene is TRBV19, the J gene TRBJ1-2, with 7 bases that match TRBD1. V was pared by 3 bases and J by 4 bases, with 8 bases of the junction left unmatched. Germline lookup yields CDR1 LNHDA and CDR2 SQIVND (reference sequence). The CDR3 extends over 15 amino acids. In DNA, the CDR3 is TGTGCCAGTAGTATTACAGGGGTAGTCTCCTATGGCTACACCTTC. This sequence encodes CASSITGVVSYGYTF. Supplemented by reference TRBV19 and TRBJ1-2, the full variable domain reads DGGITQSPKYLFRKEGQNVTLSCEQNLNHDAMYWYRQDPGQGLRLIYYSQIVNDFQKGDIAEGYSVSREKKESFPLTVTSAQKNPTAFYLCASSITGVVSYGYTFGSGTRLTVV.

There are a few counts of this clone. The J gene is TRBJ2-3, the V gene TRBV5-1; 8 bases align to TRBD2. V lost 5 bases and J lost 3; bases outside the gene matches: 8. The CDR3 spans 15 residues. CDR1 and CDR2 from the germline V gene are SGHRS and YFSETQ. The CDR3, as DNA: TGCGCCAGCAGTCCACCGGGACTAGGGACAGATACGCAGTATTTT. This encodes CASSPPGLGTDTQYF.

V usage is TRBV6-5 and J usage is TRBJ1-1; D is unclear. V lost 2 bases and J 0 bases, leaving 13 bases between the germline ends. CDR3 size: 16 residues. CDR1 is MNHEY and CDR2 is SVGAGI in the germline V gene. CDR3 protein: CASSYRMFSVNTEAFF. The CDR3 region has the DNA TGTGCCAGCAGTTACCGGATGTTTAGCGTGAACACTGAAGCTTTCTTT.

The chain couples TRBV19 to TRBJ2-4; 7 bases are a match to TRBD2. The CDR3 has 14 amino acids. The V and J ends lost 5 bases and 6 bases, in that order; junction bases with no gene match: 7. The germline CDR1 and CDR2 sequences are LNHDA and SQIVND (reference sequence). CDR3 protein: CASSSPSGGNIQYF. CDR3 nucleotide sequence: TGTGCCAGTAGTTCCCCGTCGGGGGGAAACATTCAGTACTTC. The full variable domain, completed using reference TRBV19 and TRBJ2-4, is DGGITQSPKYLFRKEGQNVTLSCEQNLNHDAMYWYRQDPGQGLRLIYYSQIVNDFQKGDIAEGYSVSREKKESFPLTVTSAQKNPTAFYLCASSSPSGGNIQYFGAGTRLSVL.

The genes are TRBV2 and TRBJ2-7; D not certain. Germline CDR1 and CDR2: SNHLY and FYNNEI. The CDR3 extends over 10 amino acids. V shed 8 bases and J shed 3 bases, with 5 bases lying between them. CDR3: CASGLYEQYF. Here the CDR3 DNA reads TGTGCCAGCGGGCTCTACGAGCAGTACTTC.

V usage is TRBV5-4 and J usage is TRBJ2-1; D gene ambiguous. Germline-derived CDR1 and CDR2 are SGHNT and YYREEE (reference sequence). V lost 5 bases, J lost 0 bases, and 9 bases lay in between. This CDR3 region has 14 residues. The CDR3 nucleotides read TGTGCCAGCAGTGACTCGGGCTCCTACAATGAGCAGTTCTTC. Its translation: CASSDSGSYNEQFF.

The genes are TRBV5-1 and TRBJ2-2, with D possibly TRBD2 on 5 matching bases. Between the trimmed V and J ends, which lost 0 bases and 0 bases, there was a span of 9 bases. The CDR3 consists of 16 residues. CDR1 and CDR2 from the germline V gene are SGHRS and YFSETQ. The DNA for the CDR3 is TGCGCCAGCAGCTTGGCCGGGAACCCGAACACCGGGGAGCTGTTTTTT. It translates to CASSLAGNPNTGELFF.